This TCR beta chain derives from a study of beta chain features in type 1 diabetes. There are a few counts of this clone. No antigen is known for it. Other DNA sequences in this specimen translate into the identical CDR3. Reverse transcribing all isolated RNA meant expressed TCRB transcripts were sequenced. Profiled with immunoSEQ multiplex PCR; TCRdb holds only in-frame clones, not every one. This sample has around 300,000 clones, with 14% found just once. V dropped 3 bases and J dropped 6 bases, with 6 bases sitting between them. The CDR3 is 11 amino acids. Germline V gives CDR1 SQVTM, CDR2 ANQGSEA. Study-wide findings and caveats: The naive, central memory and Treg TCRB repertoires of patients appeared to be more similar to one another than those of healthy donors.

V is TRBV29-1 and J is TRBJ1-3, with TRBD1 as a possible D gene (5 bases). The TCR sequence derives from a man in his thirties or forties in good health. Sequenced input: central memory CD4+ T cells from blood. The CDR3 bases are TGCAGCGTTGACAGGGCAAACACCATATATTTT. Translated, it gives CSVDRANTIYF.